This TCR beta chain is from a study of a mutant IDH1 vaccine in newly diagnosed glioma. Time point reported: week 11, during vaccination. Mutant IDH1 20-mer peptide, at 300 ug, made up each vaccine dose, with topical imiquimod. Donors had new IDH1-mutant astrocytomas of WHO grade 3 or 4 (ATRX-lost). Data came from immunoSEQ multiplex PCR; TCRdb stores just in-frame clones and leaves some out. The sample records about 52,000 clones, 91% being singletons. The V end lost 6 bases, the J end lost 2 bases, and 17 bases lay between the germline ends. Germline V gene sequence: CDR1 MNHEY, CDR2 SMNVEV (reference sequence). The CDR3 runs 15 residues. A word on this clone: What it binds is unknown.

This sample comprised PBMCs, obtained from a glioma patient whose treatment included an IDH1 peptide vaccine. V gene TRBV27 combines with J gene TRBJ2-7, with D tentatively TRBD1 (6 bases). The sequence was collected from a man aged 45-65 years with glioma. CDR3 amino acids: CASRDFRGIPYEQYF. The CDR3 bases are TGTGCCAGCAGGGACTTCAGGGGCATCCCCTACGAGCAGTACTTC.